This T cell receptor (beta chain) was identified in a study of T cell responses to AZD1222 COVID-19 vaccine. Regarding this clone: Its antigen is currently unknown.

Data came from immunoSEQ multiplex PCR; TCRdb stores just in-frame clones and leaves some out. Among about 110,000 clones listed, 89% were seen once. General study points: Spike-specific TCR breadth and depth both grew after two AZD1222 doses. White British people made up most donors, females outnumbered males, and clonal diversity was possibly underestimated. Only a handful of AZD1222 recipients, five to seven in all, had baseline seropositivity. Variant regions that are unmutated are reportedly the target of nearly half of spike-specific TCRs.

Germline-derived CDR1 and CDR2 are SGHRS and YFSETQ. The CDR3 length is 14 residues. V lost 2 bases and J 6 bases, leaving 11 bases between the germline ends. The source is an adult in good health. The chain employs TRBV5-1 and TRBJ2-2; no clear D. The sequences come from peripheral blood, collected on day 0 of MenACWY control vaccination. The CDR3 spells CASSFGVESGELFF. CDR3 coding DNA: TGCGCCAGCAGCTTTGGGGTGGAGTCCGGGGAGCTGTTTTTT.